These 7 T cell receptor beta chains came from one sample sequenced in a study of identical twins. TCRdb itself ran the 5' RACE reads through MiXCR, one entry per CDR3 protein. The data contain fewer than 250,000 distinct CDR3 sequences, under 10% of them seen just once; the ten biggest clones take up less than 2%. These same data were also listed under a study on yellow fever vaccine responses in identical twins.

Sequencing was performed on memory (CD45RO+) T cells sorted from blood. The receptor set was obtained from a woman under 30 in good health.

This clonotype appeared many times. The rearrangement links TRBV28 to TRBJ1-2; D gene uncertain. V lost 1 base, J lost 6 bases, and 9 bases lay in between. Germline lookup yields CDR1 MDHEN and CDR2 SYDVKM. The CDR3 totals 13 residues. CDR3 DNA sequence: TGTGCCAGCAGTTTATTAGAAGGGAATGGCTACACCTTC. Translation: CASSLLEGNGYTF.

This clonotype was observed a few times. This chain joins TRBV6-2 or TRBV6-3 and TRBJ2-7, with 7 bases that match TRBD2. Unmatched junction bases numbered 8, after V lost 3 bases and J lost 3 bases. Germline CDR1 is MNHEY and CDR2 is SVGEGT. This CDR3 region has 15 residues. CDR3 amino acids: CASSYSDSGRYEQYF. The CDR3 nucleotides read TGTGCCAGCAGTTATAGCGATAGCGGGCGCTACGAGCAGTACTTC.

This clonotype was counted many times. This chain uses TRBV5-1 with TRBJ2-1, with TRBD2 matching over 7 bases. Germline-derived CDR1 and CDR2 are SGHRS and YFSETQ. This CDR3 is built from 15 residues. The V and J ends lost 0 bases and 7 bases, in that order; junction bases with no gene match: 7. CDR3: CASSLEREAGNEQFF. The CDR3 nucleotides are TGCGCCAGCAGCTTGGAACGGGAGGCGGGAAATGAGCAGTTCTTC.

This clonotype came up a few times. The rearrangement uses TRBV27 and TRBJ2-7; 8 nucleotides align to TRBD1. V trimming: 6 bases; J trimming: 3 bases; junction bases outside the gene matches: 7. In germline, CDR1 is MNHEY, CDR2 SMNVEV (reference sequence). CDR3 length: 14 residues. The CDR3 nucleotides read TGTGCCAGCAGCCGCTTGACAGGGGACTACGAGCAGTACTTC. This sequence encodes CASSRLTGDYEQYF.

This clonotype came up many times. The rearrangement uses TRBV27 and TRBJ2-7; 8 nucleotides align to TRBD1. After removal of 4 bases from V and 4 bases from J, the junction contained 6 bases not matched to a gene. The length of the CDR3 is 14 residues. Germline-derived CDR1 and CDR2 are MNHEY and SMNVEV (reference sequence). As DNA, the CDR3 is TGTGCCAGCAGTTCCTTGGACAGGGTTTACGAGCAGTACTTC. Its protein product is CASSSLDRVYEQYF.

The chain employs TRBV5-5 and TRBJ2-2; D is perhaps TRBD1 (6 bases). V was clipped by 1 base and J by 5 bases, with 12 bases between them. CDR1 and CDR2 (germline): SGHKS, YYEKEE (reference sequence). The CDR3 runs 15 residues. The CDR3: CASSLSAGATGELFF. In DNA, the CDR3 is TGTGCCAGCAGCTTGTCGGCAGGGGCAACCGGGGAGCTGTTTTTT.

This clonotype was seen many times. V gene TRBV2 combines with J gene TRBJ2-1, with D perhaps TRBD1 (8 bases). The CDR3 is 16 residues long. Germline V gene sequence: CDR1 SNHLY, CDR2 FYNNEI. Trimming removed 7 bases at V and 1 base at J, with 17 bases between. This chain's CDR3 is CASIPNRGGSYNEQFF. The CDR3 nucleotides read TGTGCCAGCATTCCAAACAGGGGGGGGTCCTACAATGAGCAGTTCTTC.